The rows below give T cell receptor beta chains drawn from one sample of a study of memory CD4+ T cells and cytomegalovirus serostatus. The repertoire was sequenced with immunoSEQ multiplex PCR; TCRdb's copy has only in-frame clones and lacks some. The sample includes about 27,000 clones, about 76% of them seen just once. Material for sequencing was memory CD4+ T cells from blood. These receptors came from an adult in good health and CMV-seronegative. Each CDR3 is given with its conserved first and last residue. A D gene is named only where the DNA matches it firmly. Clone sizes are given selectively: once, few, many, or a class where the clone is expanded.

j_call: TRBJ1-3
v_call: TRBV6-5
clone_size: -
d_call: TRBD1
cdr3_nt: TGTGCCAGCAGTTACTCGACAGGGATCGGAAACACCATATATTTT
cdr3_aa: CASSYSTGIGNTIYF

j_call: TRBJ2-1
v_call: TRBV7-2
clone_size: -
d_call: TRBD1
cdr3_nt: TGTGCCAGCAGCTTAGTCGGCGGTCAGGGGGCGGGTGAGCAGTTCTTC
cdr3_aa: CASSLVGGQGAGEQFF

j_call: TRBJ2-1
v_call: TRBV15
clone_size: -
d_call: TRBD2
cdr3_nt: TGTGCCACCAGCAGAGGGACGACTAGCGGGAACAATGAGCAGTTCTTC
cdr3_aa: CATSRGTTSGNNEQFF

j_call: TRBJ2-1
v_call: TRBV5-6
clone_size: -
d_call: TRBD1
cdr3_nt: TGTGCCAGCAGCTTGGGACCACAGGGGGCCTACAATGAGCAGTTCTTC
cdr3_aa: CASSLGPQGAYNEQFF

j_call: TRBJ2-1
v_call: TRBV6-1
clone_size: -
d_call: -
cdr3_nt: TGTGCCAGCAGTGAACGGGAGTTAAATGAGCAGTTCTTC
cdr3_aa: CASSERELNEQFF

j_call: TRBJ1-2
v_call: TRBV6-5
clone_size: -
d_call: TRBD1
cdr3_nt: TGTGCCAGCAGGAGGACAGGGGCGGATGGCTACACCTTC
cdr3_aa: CASRRTGADGYTF

j_call: TRBJ2-5
v_call: TRBV6-5
clone_size: -
d_call: TRBD1
cdr3_nt: TGTGCCAGCAGTGAAGAGATCAGGGGGAAGACCCAGTACTTC
cdr3_aa: CASSEEIRGKTQYF

j_call: TRBJ2-7
v_call: TRBV27
clone_size: once
d_call: TRBD1
cdr3_nt: TGTGCCAGCAGGGGGACAGGGGGCAGTTACGAGCAGTACTTC
cdr3_aa: CASRGTGGSYEQYF

j_call: TRBJ1-1
v_call: TRBV5-4
clone_size: medium-sized
d_call: -
cdr3_nt: TGTGCCAGCAGCTTGGTTGGTGAAGCTTTCTTT
cdr3_aa: CASSLVGEAFF

j_call: TRBJ2-2
v_call: TRBV5-1
clone_size: -
d_call: -
cdr3_nt: TGCGCCAGCAGCTTTGACCTGGGAGCGGGGGAGCTGTTTTTT
cdr3_aa: CASSFDLGAGELFF

j_call: TRBJ2-1
v_call: TRBV29-1
clone_size: -
d_call: TRBD2
cdr3_nt: TGCAGCGTTGACGCGGGAGGGCCCAATGAGCAGTTCTTC
cdr3_aa: CSVDAGGPNEQFF

j_call: TRBJ2-3
v_call: TRBV28
clone_size: -
d_call: -
cdr3_nt: TGTGCCAGCAGTTTAGGGCAGGGCTTGACGGCGGCGCAGTATTTT
cdr3_aa: CASSLGQGLTAAQYF

j_call: TRBJ1-5
v_call: TRBV9
clone_size: -
d_call: TRBD1
cdr3_nt: TGTGCCAGCAGCTCGGGACAGGGGCGGAATCAGCCCCAGCATTTT
cdr3_aa: CASSSGQGRNQPQHF

j_call: TRBJ1-4
v_call: TRBV5-8
clone_size: -
d_call: TRBD1
cdr3_nt: TGTGCCAGCAGCTTGGGACAGGGCCCTAATGAAAAACTGTTTTTT
cdr3_aa: CASSLGQGPNEKLFF

j_call: TRBJ2-2
v_call: TRBV19
clone_size: -
d_call: TRBD1
cdr3_nt: TGTGCCAGTAGACTGACAGGGGGCGCAACCGGGGAGCTGTTTTTT
cdr3_aa: CASRLTGGATGELFF

j_call: TRBJ1-1
v_call: TRBV7-9
clone_size: -
d_call: TRBD1
cdr3_nt: TGTGCCATCGGAACCGGGACAGGGTTGATTGGGACTGAAGCTTTCTTT
cdr3_aa: CAIGTGTGLIGTEAFF

j_call: TRBJ1-4
v_call: TRBV2
clone_size: -
d_call: TRBD1
cdr3_nt: TGTGCCAGCAGTCCGGGACAGGGGATGGAAAAACTGTTTTTT
cdr3_aa: CASSPGQGMEKLFF

j_call: TRBJ1-1
v_call: TRBV7-2
clone_size: -
d_call: -
cdr3_nt: TGTGCCAGCAGCAGGATCCGGGACACTGAAGCTTTCTTT
cdr3_aa: CASSRIRDTEAFF

j_call: TRBJ1-2
v_call: TRBV10-3
clone_size: -
d_call: TRBD1
cdr3_nt: TGTGCCACCATATCTACCGGGACAGGGGGTATAGACTATGGCTACACCTTC
cdr3_aa: CATISTGTGGIDYGYTF

j_call: TRBJ1-1
v_call: TRBV12-1
clone_size: -
d_call: -
cdr3_nt: TGTGCCAGCAGCGCGAGGGGTCGGGGAGGGACTGAAGCTTTCTTT
cdr3_aa: CASSARGRGGTEAFF

j_call: TRBJ1-1
v_call: TRBV19
clone_size: -
d_call: -
cdr3_nt: TGTGCCAGTACCTCCCGGTTGGTGAACACTGAAGCTTTCTTT
cdr3_aa: CASTSRLVNTEAFF

j_call: TRBJ2-7
v_call: TRBV27
clone_size: -
d_call: -
cdr3_nt: TGTGCCAGCAAGGGGAGCTCCTACGAGCAGTACTTC
cdr3_aa: CASKGSSYEQYF

j_call: TRBJ1-2
v_call: TRBV19
clone_size: -
d_call: -
cdr3_nt: TGTGCCAGTAGTATTTTTGGAGACTATGGCTACACCTTC
cdr3_aa: CASSIFGDYGYTF

j_call: TRBJ1-5
v_call: TRBV19
clone_size: -
d_call: TRBD1
cdr3_nt: TGTGCCAGCGACAGGGGGATCAATCAGCCCCAGCATTTT
cdr3_aa: CASDRGINQPQHF

j_call: TRBJ1-4
v_call: TRBV6-6
clone_size: -
d_call: -
cdr3_nt: TGTGCCAGCAGTTGGACTCAAATGCGGAGTGAAAAACTGTTTTTT
cdr3_aa: CASSWTQMRSEKLFF

j_call: TRBJ1-4
v_call: TRBV14
clone_size: once
d_call: TRBD1
cdr3_nt: TGTGCCAGCAGCCAACTTACAGGGGGGACCGAAAAACTGTTTTTT
cdr3_aa: CASSQLTGGTEKLFF

j_call: TRBJ2-2
v_call: TRBV21-1
clone_size: few
d_call: -
cdr3_nt: TGTGCCAGCCCCCCCCGAGGGGCCCCCGGGGAGCTGTTTTTT
cdr3_aa: CASPPRGAPGELFF

j_call: TRBJ2-5
v_call: TRBV4-1
clone_size: -
d_call: -
cdr3_nt: TGCGCCAGCAGCCAAGAACAGACCCAGTACTTC
cdr3_aa: CASSQEQTQYF

j_call: TRBJ1-1
v_call: TRBV12-5
clone_size: -
d_call: -
cdr3_nt: TGTGCTAGTGGTTTGGCACTTGCGGGGACGAACACTGAAGCTTTCTTT
cdr3_aa: CASGLALAGTNTEAFF

j_call: TRBJ2-7
v_call: TRBV5-1
clone_size: -
d_call: -
cdr3_nt: TGCGCCAGCAGCTTTCGCGGACAGCCCTACGAGCAGTACTTC
cdr3_aa: CASSFRGQPYEQYF

j_call: TRBJ2-7
v_call: TRBV6-5
clone_size: once
d_call: TRBD1
cdr3_nt: TGTGCCAGCAGTACGGACAGGGCCTACGAGCAGTACTTC
cdr3_aa: CASSTDRAYEQYF

j_call: TRBJ1-2
v_call: TRBV19
clone_size: few
d_call: -
cdr3_nt: TGTGCCAGTACCGCAACCAGGGAGTCTGGCTACACCTTC
cdr3_aa: CASTATRESGYTF

j_call: TRBJ1-1
v_call: TRBV14
clone_size: -
d_call: TRBD1
cdr3_nt: TGTGCCAGCAGCCCAGGACAGGGTCGATTAGCTTTCTTT
cdr3_aa: CASSPGQGRLAFF

j_call: TRBJ1-1
v_call: TRBV7-9
clone_size: -
d_call: -
cdr3_nt: TGTGCCAGCAGCCCGACGTGGACTGAAGCTTTCTTT
cdr3_aa: CASSPTWTEAFF

j_call: TRBJ1-4
v_call: TRBV7-8
clone_size: -
d_call: -
cdr3_nt: TGTGCCAGCAGCTTAGCGCCACCTAATGAAAAACTGTTTTTT
cdr3_aa: CASSLAPPNEKLFF

j_call: TRBJ2-5
v_call: TRBV2
clone_size: -
d_call: -
cdr3_nt: TGTGCCAGCTCCCGGGGGCAAGAGACCCAGTACTTC
cdr3_aa: CASSRGQETQYF

j_call: TRBJ1-1
v_call: TRBV19
clone_size: -
d_call: -
cdr3_nt: TGTGCCAGTAGTATAAGGGGGTTCCGGACTGAAGCTTTCTTT
cdr3_aa: CASSIRGFRTEAFF

j_call: TRBJ2-5
v_call: TRBV4-3
clone_size: -
d_call: TRBD1
cdr3_nt: TGCGCCAGCAGCCATACAACCGGGACAGGGCGAGGGACCCAGTACTTC
cdr3_aa: CASSHTTGTGRGTQYF

j_call: TRBJ2-5
v_call: TRBV5-1
clone_size: few
d_call: -
cdr3_nt: TGCGCCAGCAGCTTGCAAGAGACCCAGTACTTC
cdr3_aa: CASSLQETQYF

j_call: TRBJ2-7
v_call: TRBV10-3
clone_size: -
d_call: -
cdr3_nt: TGTGCCATCAGAGACCTTAGCGGAACCTACGAGCAGTACTTC
cdr3_aa: CAIRDLSGTYEQYF

j_call: TRBJ2-1
v_call: TRBV5-6
clone_size: -
d_call: TRBD2
cdr3_nt: TGTGCCAGCAGCAGAGGACTAGCGGGAGTTCGCGATGAGCAGTTCTTC
cdr3_aa: CASSRGLAGVRDEQFF

j_call: TRBJ1-2
v_call: TRBV30
clone_size: -
d_call: -
cdr3_nt: TGTGCCTGGGCCGCCGGGGCCCATGTTTCAGGCTACACCTTC
cdr3_aa: CAWAAGAHVSGYTF

j_call: TRBJ1-4
v_call: TRBV5-6
clone_size: -
d_call: TRBD1
cdr3_nt: TGTGCCAGCAGCCCGACAGGGAGTGGCGAAAAACTGTTTTTT
cdr3_aa: CASSPTGSGEKLFF

j_call: TRBJ1-1
v_call: TRBV7-2
clone_size: -
d_call: -
cdr3_nt: TGTGCCAGCAGCCCTCAGGGGAGAACTGAAGCTTTCTTT
cdr3_aa: CASSPQGRTEAFF

j_call: TRBJ2-1
v_call: TRBV27
clone_size: -
d_call: TRBD1
cdr3_nt: TGTGCCAGCAGTTTCACAGGGGTCTACAATGAGCAGTTCTTC
cdr3_aa: CASSFTGVYNEQFF